This TCR beta chain was captured by sequencing in a study of blood T cell repertoires in COVID-19. Study at large: Acute and convalescent COVID-19 samples came from the United States, Italy and Spain. Sources were T cells, B-cell-depleted T cells, or PBMCs; the material itself was cDNA or gDNA.

The assay was immunoSEQ multiplex PCR, and TCRdb's table has in-frame clones only and misses some. There are more than 95,000 clones in the sample; around nine tenths occur only once, and 7.6% lies in the top ten. Material: peripheral blood. This clonotype originated in a man aged 45-60 years with acute or convalescent COVID-19.

In DNA form, the CDR3 reads TGTGCCAGCAGTTCGGTGAGGGCCTATGGCTACACCTTC. It translates to CASSSVRAYGYTF. The chain recombines TRBV6-5 with TRBJ1-2; D gene ambiguous. Per the germline V gene, CDR1 is MNHEY and CDR2 is SVGAGI. This CDR3 has 13 residues. The V end was cut by 4 bases, the J end by 4 bases, with 10 bases between.